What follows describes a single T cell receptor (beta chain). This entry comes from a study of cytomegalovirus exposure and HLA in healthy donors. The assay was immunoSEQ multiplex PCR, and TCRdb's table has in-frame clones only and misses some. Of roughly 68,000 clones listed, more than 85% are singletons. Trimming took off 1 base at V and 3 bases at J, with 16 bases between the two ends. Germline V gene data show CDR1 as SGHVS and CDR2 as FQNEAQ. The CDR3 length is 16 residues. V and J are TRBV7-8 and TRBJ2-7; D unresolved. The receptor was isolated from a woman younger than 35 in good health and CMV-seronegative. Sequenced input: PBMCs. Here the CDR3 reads CASSLGVVLNLYEQYF. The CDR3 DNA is TGTGCCAGCAGCTTAGGAGTGGTTCTCAACCTCTACGAGCAGTACTTC.